Presented here are 27 T cell receptor beta chains from one specimen sequenced in a study of blood T cell repertoires in COVID-19. Method: immunoSEQ multiplex PCR; TCRdb's copy keeps in-frame clones and lacks some. The sample shows 110,000 to 150,000 clones, around three quarters of them seen only once. The sequenced material came from peripheral blood. The receptors were gathered from a man aged 60 to 69 with acute or convalescent COVID-19.

This rearrangement joins TRBV27 to TRBJ2-3; no clear D gene. The CDR3 spans 13 residues. CDR1 MNHEY and CDR2 SMNVEV come from the germline V gene (reference sequence). V lost 0 bases and J lost 2, with 3 bases in between. The CDR3 coding sequence is TGTGCCAGCAGTTTATCCTCCACAGATACGCAGTATTTT. It yields the protein CASSLSSTDTQYF.

The V and J genes are TRBV5-8 and TRBJ1-5; the match to TRBD1 covers 7 bases. The germline CDR1 and CDR2 sequences are SGHTS and YDEGEE. With 4 bases clipped from V and 4 bases from J, the junction kept 5 bases outside the gene matches. The CDR3 consists of 14 residues. CDR3 protein: CASSKGQLNQPQHF. The CDR3 nucleotides are TGTGCCAGCAGCAAGGGACAGCTTAATCAGCCCCAGCATTTT.

The chain carries TRBV3-1 (or the pseudogene TRBV3-2) and TRBJ2-2; 8 bases fit TRBD2. The J segment lost 8 bases and the V segment lost 6 bases, leaving 8 bases of the junction unmatched. This CDR3 is built from 14 residues. Germline V gene sequence: CDR1 LGHDT, CDR2 YNNKEL (reference sequence). The CDR3 nucleotides read TGTGCCAGCAGACAAACTAGCGGAGTGGGGGAGCTGTTTTTT. Its protein is CASRQTSGVGELFF.

J is TRBJ2-1 and V is TRBV19; no reliable D call. Per germline, CDR1 LNHDA and CDR2 SQIVND (reference sequence). This CDR3 spans 14 amino acids. V was trimmed by 10 bases and J by 4 bases, leaving 17 bases between them. CDR3 in amino acids: CATSHNRMYNEQFF. Written as DNA, the CDR3 is TGTGCCACATCCCACAACCGCATGTACAATGAGCAGTTCTTC.

This clone was counted a few times. The chain couples TRBV5-1 to TRBJ2-3; D is undetermined. V was pared by 3 bases and J by 3 bases, with 20 bases between. There are 17 residues in the CDR3. The germline V gene encodes CDR1 SGHRS and CDR2 YFSETQ. CDR3 bases: TGCGCCAGCAGCTCGAACGCCGGTAACTACCTAACAGATACGCAGTATTTT. As protein: CASSSNAGNYLTDTQYF.

The V and J genes are TRBV6-5 and TRBJ2-1; D perhaps matches TRBD2 (5 bases). Germline CDR1 MNHEY, CDR2 SVGAGI. CDR3 size: 13 residues. The V end was cut by 8 bases, the J end by 6 bases, with 14 bases between. CDR3 protein: CASLEGLSNEQFF. In DNA, the CDR3 is TGTGCCAGCCTTGAGGGTTTAAGCAATGAGCAGTTCTTC.

The sample holds one count of this clone. The V gene is TRBV11-2, the J gene TRBJ2-1; TRBD2 aligns across 7 bases. Trimming took 2 bases from V and 3 from J; bases not matched to a gene: 13. Germline-derived CDR1 and CDR2 are SGHAT and FQNNGV. The CDR3 spans 18 residues. CDR3 DNA sequence: TGTGCCAGCAGCTTACCCCTAGTACGGGGGGATCTCTACAATGAGCAGTTCTTC. Protein product: CASSLPLVRGDLYNEQFF.

V gene TRBV7-8 combines with J gene TRBJ2-2; 8 bases fit TRBD2. This CDR3 comprises 17 residues. Losses at the gene ends were 4 bases for V and 2 bases for J; bases not matched to a gene: 9. From germline, CDR1 is SGHVS and CDR2 FQNEAQ. The CDR3 nucleotides read TGTGCCAGCAGCTGGACCAGCGGGAGTGCCAACACCGGGGAGCTGTTTTTT. Translating gives CASSWTSGSANTGELFF.

The chain recombines TRBV7-9 with TRBJ2-3; unclear D gene. V lost 5 bases to trimming and J lost 4 bases, with 13 bases between them. This CDR3 is built from 14 residues. Germline loops: CDR1 SEHNR, CDR2 FQNEAQ (reference sequence). CDR3 region: CASSTLLLADTQYF. The CDR3 nucleotides read TGTGCCAGCAGCACCCTCCTTCTAGCAGATACGCAGTATTTT. Supplemented by reference TRBV7-9 and TRBJ2-3, the full variable domain reads DTGVSQNPRHKITKRGQNVTFRCDPISEHNRLYWYRQTLGQGPEFLTYFQNEAQLEKSRLLSDRFSAERPKGSFSTLEIQRTEQGDSAMYLCASSTLLLADTQYFGPGTRLTVL.

DNA for the CDR3: TGTGCCAGCAGCTTTCTTCTCACTGAAGCTTTCTTT. Residues: CASSFLLTEAFF. The chain links TRBV11-2 to TRBJ1-1; no reliable D call. This CDR3 has 12 amino acids. CDR1 and CDR2 from the germline V gene are SGHAT and FQNNGV. V lost 3 bases, J lost 4 bases, and 6 bases lay in between.

The chain combines TRBV10-2 with TRBJ2-7, with 11 bases fitting TRBD2. V lost 4 bases and J lost 2; bases outside the gene matches: 7. The CDR3 spans 16 residues. Per the germline V gene, CDR1 is WSHSY and CDR2 is SAAADI. This CDR3 reads CASSGLLTSGAYEQYF. The DNA for the CDR3 is TGCGCCAGCAGTGGACTCTTGACTAGCGGGGCCTACGAGCAGTACTTC.

This chain joins TRBV4-1 and TRBJ2-1, with a possible D match to TRBD2 (7 bases). Trimming shortened V by 1 base and J by 5 bases, and 18 bases separated the two germline ends. The germline V gene encodes CDR1 MGHRA and CDR2 YSYEKL. The CDR3 totals 17 residues. The CDR3 region is CASSQANLGGADNEQFF. The CDR3 DNA reads TGCGCCAGCAGCCAAGCTAACCTTGGGGGGGCCGACAATGAGCAGTTCTTC.

This clone was found once. V and J are TRBV5-1 and TRBJ2-3; D is possibly TRBD2 (5 bases). Trimming took off 0 bases at V and 4 bases at J, with 9 bases between the two ends. This CDR3 comprises 14 residues. The germline V gene has CDR1 SGHRS and CDR2 YFSETQ. CDR3 coding DNA: TGCGCCAGCAGCTTGGGGGAGAGTCCAGATACGCAGTATTTT. The encoded protein is CASSLGESPDTQYF. The full variable domain, completed using reference TRBV5-1 and TRBJ2-3, is KAGVTQTPRYLIKTRGQQVTLSCSPISGHRSVSWYQQTPGQGLQFLFEYFSETQRNKGNFPGRFSGRQFSNSRSEMNVSTLELGDSALYLCASSLGESPDTQYFGPGTRLTVL.

Only a few counts were recorded for this clone. The chain couples TRBV5-6 to TRBJ1-2; D might be TRBD1 (5 bases). The ends were cut back, 4 bases at V and 0 bases at J, with 19 bases in the middle. The CDR3 totals 17 residues. From germline, CDR1 is SGHDT and CDR2 YYEEEE. The CDR3: CASSHQLRQKPNYGYTF. CDR3 sequence (DNA): TGTGCCAGCAGCCACCAACTCCGACAGAAGCCTAACTATGGCTACACCTTC.

The chain uses TRBV18 and TRBJ1-1; TRBD1 aligns across 7 bases. This CDR3 spans 14 amino acids. The J segment lost 7 bases and the V segment lost 1 base, leaving 6 bases of the junction unmatched. The germline CDR1 and CDR2 sequences are KGHSH and LQKENI. CDR3 DNA: TGTGCCAGCTCACCACGACAGGGTCTCGGTGAAGCTTTCTTT. Its translation is CASSPRQGLGEAFF.

In this sample, this clone turned up a few times. The V call is TRBV2, the J call TRBJ2-5; perhaps TRBD1 as D (8 bases). Trimming removed 6 bases at V and 5 bases at J, with 22 bases between. The germline V gene encodes CDR1 SNHLY and CDR2 FYNNEI. This CDR3 is built from 16 residues. CDR3: CASRRTGGGLEETQYF. The DNA for the CDR3 is TGTGCCAGCAGACGAACAGGGGGGGGTTTGGAGGAGACCCAGTACTTC.

This clone is a singleton in its sample. CDR3 sequence (DNA): TGTGCCAGTAGCCAGCCGGGACAGGGGGATGAAAAACTGTTTTTT. It specifies CASSQPGQGDEKLFF. The chain couples TRBV19 to TRBJ1-4; 11 bases map to TRBD1. This CDR3 has 15 residues. The V and J ends lost 6 bases and 6 bases, in that order; junction bases with no gene match: 6. CDR1 and CDR2 (germline): LNHDA, SQIVND (reference sequence).

In its sample, this clone was seen many times. CDR3 loop: CASLQGDYGYTF. As DNA, the CDR3 is TGTGCCAGCCTACAGGGGGACTATGGCTACACCTTC. The rearrangement joins TRBV28 to TRBJ1-2; 8 positions agree with TRBD1. Trimming cost V 8 bases and J 3 bases; bases outside gene matches: 2. This CDR3 is built from 12 residues. CDR1 is MDHEN and CDR2 is SYDVKM in the germline V gene.

V is TRBV7-7 and J is TRBJ2-1; a possible D gene is TRBD2 (5 bases). This CDR3 has 13 residues. V lost 3 bases and J 8 bases, leaving 11 bases between the germline ends. CDR1 and CDR2 (germline): SSHAT, FNYEAQ (reference sequence). CDR3 sequence: CASSLISSHEQFF. The CDR3 coding sequence is TGTGCCAGCAGCTTGATTTCTAGCCATGAGCAGTTCTTC.

The chain recombines TRBV5-1 with TRBJ1-1; tentatively, D is TRBD1 (6 bases). The germline V gene encodes CDR1 SGHRS and CDR2 YFSETQ. This CDR3 spans 14 amino acids. Trimming shortened V by 2 bases and J by 3 bases, and 11 bases separated the two germline ends. The CDR3 DNA follows: TGCGCCAGCAGCTTCCAGGGGCGGGACACTGAAGCTTTCTTT. Its protein is CASSFQGRDTEAFF.

The chain carries TRBV11-2 and TRBJ2-1, with D unclear. V was trimmed by 1 base and J by 8 bases, leaving 12 bases between them. This CDR3 spans 14 amino acids. The V gene's germline CDR1 is SGHAT and CDR2 FQNNGV. This chain's CDR3 is CASSLGRPTDEQFF. Written as DNA, the CDR3 is TGTGCCAGCAGCTTAGGTAGGCCCACAGATGAGCAGTTCTTC.

The chain carries TRBV19 and TRBJ2-7; maybe TRBD1 (6 bases). The germline V and J ends were trimmed by 3 bases and 2 bases, with 14 bases remaining between them. This CDR3 has 15 amino acids. Germline CDR1 and CDR2: LNHDA and SQIVND (reference sequence). The CDR3 nucleotides are TGTGCCAGTAGTATTTTGGGGGCCAGTACCTACGAGCAGTACTTC. As protein: CASSILGASTYEQYF.

The V call is TRBV6-5, the J call TRBJ2-2, with 7 bases aligning to TRBD1. There are 15 residues in the CDR3. CDR1 is MNHEY, CDR2 SVGAGI, per germline. J was trimmed by 4 bases and V by 5 bases; bases with no gene match: 7. The CDR3 reads CASSNRGEGTGELFF. Here the CDR3 DNA reads TGTGCCAGCAGTAACAGGGGTGAGGGCACCGGGGAGCTGTTTTTT.

This clone was recorded once. The chain links TRBV19 to TRBJ2-6; D is possibly TRBD1 (5 bases). V lost 5 bases, J lost 3 bases, and 8 bases lay in between. The CDR3 is 14 amino acids. Germline-derived CDR1 and CDR2 are LNHDA and SQIVND (reference sequence). CDR3 residues: CASSGANGANVLTF. CDR3 bases: TGTGCCAGTAGTGGGGCGAATGGGGCCAACGTCCTGACTTTC.

This clone was seen a single time. J is TRBJ1-1 and V is TRBV5-1; 7 bases line up with TRBD1. This CDR3 is built from 11 residues. The V gene's germline CDR1 is SGHRS and CDR2 YFSETQ. V lost 4 bases, J lost 8 bases, and 2 bases stayed unmatched. The CDR3 region has the DNA TGCGCCAGCAGCATGACAGGGGAAGCTTTCTTT. As protein: CASSMTGEAFF.

The DNA for the CDR3 is TGTGCCAGCAGCCAAGAGACAGGGAGGACGGAAGCTTTCTTT. Its translation: CASSQETGRTEAFF. V gene TRBV4-2 combines with J gene TRBJ1-1, with 7 bases matching TRBD1. The ends lost 0 bases at V and 8 bases at J; junction bases unmatched: 6. Germline CDR1 is LGHNA and CDR2 is YNFKEQ. The CDR3 runs to 14 residues.

This chain's CDR3 is CASTRTEGNEQFF. CDR3 sequence (DNA): TGTGCCAGCACCCGGACAGAGGGCAATGAGCAGTTCTTC. The V gene is TRBV12-3 or TRBV12-4, the J gene TRBJ2-1; D might be TRBD1 (6 bases). The V and J ends lost 7 bases and 6 bases respectively, with 13 bases between them. The CDR3 spans 13 residues.